This TCR beta chain was sequenced during a study of PD-L1 blockade in urothelial cancer. Study context: Patients commenced atezolizumab in the mid-2010s, and it was given at 1,200 mg intravenously every 3 weeks. Blood was tested 3 weeks (second dose) and 6 weeks into treatment. When blood samples were assessed, the median T cell count was about 130,000.

CDR1 and CDR2 from the germline V gene are SGHKS and YYEKEE (reference sequence). The CDR3 covers 12 residues. With 0 bases removed from V and 5 bases from J, the gap between germline ends came to 6 bases. Produced via immunoSEQ multiplex PCR; TCRdb's table is partial and in-frame only. The profile shows more than 75,000 clones, approximately 90% of them singletons. The sequence derives from a man aged 55 to 70 with urothelial cancer. The chain recombines TRBV5-5 with TRBJ2-7; D not certain. Here the sequenced sample was PBMCs, taken around atezolizumab (anti-PD-L1) treatment. The CDR3 protein is CASSLVRNEQYF. For the CDR3, the DNA is TGTGCCAGCAGCTTGGTCCGTAACGAGCAGTACTTC.